This T cell receptor beta chain was recorded in a study of CD8 T cells in ankylosing spondylitis. Points from the study as a whole: In ankylosing spondylitis patients, matched synovial fluid reportedly showed significant enrichment of disease-linked clones.

5'-RACE, quantitative and with molecular barcodes, yielded the TCR beta libraries. TCRdb independently ran MiXCR on the 5' RACE reads; one entry per CDR3 protein. The table records fewer than 25,000 distinct CDR3 sequences, 10% to 15% of them present only once. This clonotype has a count of ten or more. Its target is unknown. Deletions cut 3 bases from V and 0 bases from J, with 13 bases between. Germline CDR1 reads DFQATT; CDR2 reads SNEGSKA (reference sequence). The CDR3 sequence is 15 residues long. The clonotype was recovered from a male donor with ankylosing spondylitis or in good health (not recorded which). V gene TRBV20-1 combines with J gene TRBJ2-3; D perhaps matches TRBD2 (5 bases). The sequencing input was blood. CDR3 nucleotides: TGCAGTGCTAGTCGAGCTAGCTGGAGCACAGATACGCAGTATTTT. Amino acids: CSASRASWSTDTQYF.